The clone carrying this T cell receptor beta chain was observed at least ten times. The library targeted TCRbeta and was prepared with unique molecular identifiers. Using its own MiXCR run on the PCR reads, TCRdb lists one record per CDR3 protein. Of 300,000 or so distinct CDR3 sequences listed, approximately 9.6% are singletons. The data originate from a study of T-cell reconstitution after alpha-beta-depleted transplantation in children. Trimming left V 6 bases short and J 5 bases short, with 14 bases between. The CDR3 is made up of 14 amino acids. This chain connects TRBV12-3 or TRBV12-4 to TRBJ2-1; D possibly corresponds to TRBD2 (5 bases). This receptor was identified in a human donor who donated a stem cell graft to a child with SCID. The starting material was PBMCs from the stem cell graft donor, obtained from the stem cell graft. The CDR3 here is CASSERQTNNEQFF. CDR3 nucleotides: TGTGCCAGCAGCGAGCGGCAGACAAACAATGAGCAGTTCTTC.